These 32 T cell receptor beta chains share one sample of origin, sequenced in a study of control samples from healthy donors and cancer patients. Profiled with immunoSEQ multiplex PCR; TCRdb holds only in-frame clones, not every one. The table lists some 110,000 clones, under 90% of them singletons. The sequenced material came from blood. The source is a woman between 45 and 60 years old in good health.

This clone was counted only a few times. This chain joins TRBV30 and TRBJ1-3; 7 bases agree with TRBD1. Trimming at V came to 7 bases and at J to 0 bases, leaving 9 bases not matched to a gene. CDR1 is GTSNPN, CDR2 SVGIG, per germline (reference sequence). The CDR3 sequence is 15 residues long. CDR3 protein: CASTRGQFSGNTIYF. CDR3 sequence (DNA): TGTGCCTCGACGAGGGGACAGTTCTCTGGAAACACCATATATTTT. The entire variable domain, with the rest obtained from reference TRBV30 and TRBJ1-3, is as follows: SQTIHQWPATLVQPVGSPLSLECTVEGTSNPNLYWYRQAAGRGLQLLFYSVGIGQISSEVPQNLSASRPQDRQFILSSKKLLLSDSGFYLCASTRGQFSGNTIYFGEGSWLTVV.

This chain links TRBV10-3 with TRBJ1-6, with D possibly matching TRBD1 (6 bases). CDR3 length: 15 amino acids. The V end was cut by 6 bases, the J end by 5 bases, with 14 bases between. Germline CDR1 ENHRY, CDR2 SYGVKD. The CDR3 loop reads CAIRAGRGHNSPLHF. The DNA of the CDR3 is TGTGCCATCAGAGCCGGCAGGGGACATAATTCACCCCTCCACTTT.

The J gene is TRBJ2-7, the V gene TRBV7-2; D remains ambiguous. With 2 bases removed from V and 2 bases from J, the gap between germline ends came to 16 bases. Germline CDR1 and CDR2: SGHTA and FQGNSA. The CDR3 consists of 16 residues. In DNA, the CDR3 is TGTGCCAGCAGCTTACGACTCGCAATTCACACCTACGAGCAGTACTTC. Its protein is CASSLRLAIHTYEQYF.

This clone was seen only a few times. The chain couples TRBV11-2 to TRBJ1-1; no definite D call. Trimming pared 3 bases from V and 1 base from J, leaving 9 bases between. The length of the CDR3 is 14 residues. In germline, CDR1 is SGHAT, CDR2 FQNNGV. The CDR3 DNA follows: TGTGCCAGCAGCTTGGACGAACCGAACACTGAAGCTTTCTTT. It codes for CASSLDEPNTEAFF.

This clone showed up just a few times. The rearrangement joins TRBV2 to TRBJ2-2, with 7 bases identical to TRBD2. The CDR3 has 15 amino acids. V lost 3 bases, J lost 3 bases, and 4 bases stayed unmatched. CDR1 SNHLY and CDR2 FYNNEI come from the germline V gene. CDR3 amino acids: CASSETTSDTGELFF. The CDR3, as DNA: TGTGCCAGCAGTGAGACTACTAGCGACACCGGGGAGCTGTTTTTT. Full variable domain (rest looked up from reference TRBV2 and TRBJ2-2): EPEVTQTPSHQVTQMGQEVILRCVPISNHLYFYWYRQILGQKVEFLVSFYNNEISEKSEIFDDQFSVERPDGSNFTLKIRSTKLEDSAMYFCASSETTSDTGELFFGEGSRLTVL.

The chain links TRBV7-9 to TRBJ2-5; TRBD2 aligns across 11 bases. V lost 3 bases and J lost 4; bases outside the gene matches: 1. In germline, CDR1 is SEHNR, CDR2 FQNEAQ (reference sequence). The CDR3 runs to 14 residues. CDR3 amino acids: CASSFGLAGETQYF. The CDR3 DNA reads TGTGCCAGCAGCTTTGGACTAGCGGGAGAGACCCAGTACTTC.

This chain connects TRBV2 to TRBJ2-2; 12 bases map to TRBD2. V gave up 7 bases and J gave up 4 bases; unmatched junction bases: 7. The germline V gene encodes CDR1 SNHLY and CDR2 FYNNEI. The CDR3 has 16 residues. The CDR3 coding sequence is TGTGCCAGCACCGGGGGACTAGCGGGCCCCACCGGGGAGCTGTTTTTT. This translates into CASTGGLAGPTGELFF. Supplemented by reference TRBV2 and TRBJ2-2, the full variable domain reads EPEVTQTPSHQVTQMGQEVILRCVPISNHLYFYWYRQILGQKVEFLVSFYNNEISEKSEIFDDQFSVERPDGSNFTLKIRSTKLEDSAMYFCASTGGLAGPTGELFFGEGSRLTVL.

This clone was counted a few times. The chain recombines TRBV6-6 with TRBJ1-3; D is uncertain. Germline V lookup: CDR1 MNHNY, CDR2 SVGAGI (reference sequence). The CDR3 has 14 amino acids. The V and J ends lost 0 bases and 2 bases respectively, with 5 bases between them. CDR3 DNA sequence: TGTGCCAGCAGTTACTCCCAGGCTGGAAACACCATATATTTT. It specifies CASSYSQAGNTIYF.

The rearrangement uses TRBV6-5 and TRBJ1-4; D gene ambiguous. Germline CDR1 MNHEY, CDR2 SVGAGI. The CDR3 loop spans 13 amino acids. Trimming left V 7 bases short and J 2 bases short, with 8 bases between. Written as DNA, the CDR3 is TGTGCCAGCAAGGCGGGCACTAATGAAAAACTGTTTTTT. Encoded protein: CASKAGTNEKLFF.

The chain employs TRBV7-2 and TRBJ1-5, with unresolved D. With 0 bases removed from V and 0 bases from J, the gap between germline ends came to 9 bases. This CDR3 is 16 amino acids long. Germline V gene data show CDR1 as SGHTA and CDR2 as FQGNSA. The CDR3 bases are TGTGCCAGCAGCTTAGCGCCTGGGAGTAGCAATCAGCCCCAGCATTTT. It translates to CASSLAPGSSNQPQHF.

The V and J genes are TRBV7-2 and TRBJ1-1, with D possibly TRBD1 on 5 matching bases. V lost 1 base to trimming and J lost 4 bases, with 19 bases between them. Per germline, CDR1 SGHTA and CDR2 FQGNSA. The CDR3 has 17 residues. The DNA for the CDR3 is TGTGCCAGCAGCTTAGGAGGCGCAGGGACCATAGCCACTGAAGCTTTCTTT. It is translated as CASSLGGAGTIATEAFF.

The chain carries TRBV11-3 and TRBJ1-6; D possibly corresponds to TRBD1 (5 bases). The CDR3 runs 13 residues. The V and J ends lost 4 bases and 7 bases respectively, with 8 bases between them. Germline V gene sequence: CDR1 SGHNT, CDR2 YENEEA. CDR3 sequence: CASSWDRNSPLHF. The DNA for the CDR3 is TGTGCCAGCAGCTGGGACCGAAATTCACCCCTCCACTTT.

V and J are TRBV30 and TRBJ1-6; 9 nucleotides agree with TRBD1. CDR1 and CDR2 from the germline V gene are GTSNPN and SVGIG (reference sequence). The junction had 5 bases not matched to a gene; V was cut back by 4 bases and J by 10 bases. CDR3 length: 13 residues. The CDR3 DNA reads TGTGCCTGGAACCGGGACAGGGCCTCACCCCTCCACTTT. Amino acid sequence: CAWNRDRASPLHF.

The rearrangement joins TRBV6-6 to TRBJ2-2; 9 bases agree with TRBD1. Germline assignment: CDR1 MNHNY and CDR2 SVGAGI (reference sequence). Trimming at V came to 2 bases and at J to 4 bases, leaving 5 bases not matched to a gene. The CDR3 has 16 residues. In nucleotides, the CDR3 is TGTGCCAGCAGTTACAACAGGGGGCTGGGCACCGGGGAGCTGTTTTTT. Protein product: CASSYNRGLGTGELFF.

This clone was seen a handful of times. The chain couples TRBV3-1 (or the pseudogene TRBV3-2) to TRBJ2-7, with D unresolved. The CDR3 extends over 11 amino acids. V was trimmed by 0 bases and J by 7 bases, leaving 4 bases between them. In germline, CDR1 is LGHDT, CDR2 YNNKEL (reference sequence). The CDR3 reads CASSQDLEQYF. The CDR3 nucleotides read TGTGCCAGCAGCCAAGACCTGGAGCAGTACTTC.

V is TRBV6-4 and J is TRBJ2-1, with TRBD2 identical over 11 bases. Germline V gene lookup returns CDR1 MRHNA and CDR2 SNTAGT. This CDR3 is built from 15 residues. V lost 6 bases to trimming and J lost 8 bases; unmatched junction nucleotides: 9. The CDR3 region is CASRDSGGAFYEQFF. CDR3 in DNA: TGTGCCAGCAGGGATAGCGGGGGGGCGTTCTATGAGCAGTTCTTC.

J is TRBJ2-2 and V is TRBV6-1; 7 positions agree with TRBD2. This CDR3 region has 15 residues. V lost 2 bases, J lost 5 bases, and 5 bases stayed unmatched. Germline values: CDR1 MNHNS, CDR2 SASEGT. In nucleotides, the CDR3 is TGTGCCAGCAGTGAACTGGCGGGAGAGACCGGGGAGCTGTTTTTT. Residues: CASSELAGETGELFF.

The J gene is TRBJ2-3, the V gene TRBV5-5; D perhaps matches TRBD1 (8 bases). The CDR3 runs 15 residues. Between the trimmed V and J ends, which lost 4 bases and 2 bases, there was a span of 14 bases. CDR1 and CDR2 from the germline V gene are SGHKS and YYEKEE (reference sequence). The CDR3 spells CASSNRGGNTDTQYF. CDR3 coding DNA: TGTGCCAGCAGCAACAGGGGGGGGAACACAGATACGCAGTATTTT.

This clone was recorded a few times. The chain uses TRBV7-9 and TRBJ2-5; D unclear. Looked up from germline, CDR1 is SEHNR and CDR2 is FQNEAQ (reference sequence). This CDR3 region has 14 residues. V was clipped by 1 base and J by 5 bases, with 11 bases between them. As DNA, the CDR3 is TGTGCCAGCAGCTTAGTGAGCGCCCGCGAGACCCAGTACTTC. Protein product: CASSLVSARETQYF.

In DNA, the CDR3 is TGTGCCAGCAGCTTAGTCGCTAGCGGGAAGATCTACGAGCAGTACTTC. Its protein product is CASSLVASGKIYEQYF. The rearrangement links TRBV7-2 to TRBJ2-7; TRBD2 agrees at 9 bases. Trimming removed 1 base from V and 3 bases from J; junction bases left unmatched: 7. This CDR3 is 16 amino acids long. Germline CDR1 and CDR2: SGHTA and FQGNSA.

This clone was counted a single time. The J gene is TRBJ1-6, the V gene TRBV30; 8 bases are shared with TRBD1. V shed 1 base and J 10 bases; nucleotides not matched to a gene: 9. Germline CDR1 is GTSNPN and CDR2 is SVGIG (reference sequence). The length of the CDR3 is 15 residues. CDR3: CAWSGDRGSGSPLHF. DNA of the CDR3: TGTGCCTGGAGTGGCGACAGGGGAAGTGGCTCACCCCTCCACTTT.

J is TRBJ1-1 and V is TRBV7-2, with 8 bases fitting TRBD1. Trimming took 4 bases from V and 5 from J; bases not matched to a gene: 6. In germline, CDR1 is SGHTA, CDR2 FQGNSA. CDR3 length: 14 residues. CDR3 sequence: CASSYRTGLTEAFF. For the CDR3, the DNA is TGTGCCAGCAGCTACCGGACAGGGTTGACTGAAGCTTTCTTT.

The CDR3 coding sequence is TGTGCCAGCCTACCCAGGGGGTTCACTGAAGCTTTCTTT. Translation gives CASLPRGFTEAFF. V gene TRBV7-2 combines with J gene TRBJ1-1, with 7 bases identical to TRBD1. This CDR3 spans 13 amino acids. V lost 8 bases and J lost 4; bases outside the gene matches: 7. Germline V gene data show CDR1 as SGHTA and CDR2 as FQGNSA.

V usage is TRBV2 and J usage is TRBJ1-5, with 8 bases that match TRBD1. The V and J ends lost 2 bases and 4 bases, in that order; junction bases with no gene match: 4. Germline loops: CDR1 SNHLY, CDR2 FYNNEI. This CDR3 comprises 15 residues. The CDR3 DNA reads TGTGCCAGCAGTGAAAATACAGGGGGGAATCAGCCCCAGCATTTT. Amino acid sequence: CASSENTGGNQPQHF.

The chain employs TRBV5-6 and TRBJ2-1, with 9 bases lining up with TRBD1. V trimming: 5 bases; J trimming: 14 bases; junction bases outside the gene matches: 14. CDR1 and CDR2 (germline): SGHDT, YYEEEE. The CDR3 runs 14 residues. This CDR3 reads CASREKGDREAEFF. The CDR3 bases are TGTGCCAGCAGGGAAAAAGGGGACAGGGAAGCGGAGTTCTTC.

This clone turned up a few times. V is TRBV7-9 and J is TRBJ2-3; the D is unclear. This CDR3 has 12 amino acids. Between the trimmed V and J ends, which lost 0 bases and 7 bases, there was a span of 5 bases. From germline, CDR1 is SEHNR and CDR2 FQNEAQ (reference sequence). This chain's CDR3 is CASSLAQYTQYF. The CDR3 coding sequence is TGTGCCAGCAGCTTAGCCCAGTATACGCAGTATTTT.

The V call is TRBV5-4, the J call TRBJ1-2; 7 positions match TRBD1. The J segment lost 5 bases and the V segment lost 4 bases, leaving 8 bases of the junction unmatched. The CDR3 has 14 amino acids. Germline V gene lookup returns CDR1 SGHNT and CDR2 YYREEE (reference sequence). The CDR3: CASSGAGTDYGYTF. The DNA for the CDR3 is TGTGCCAGCAGCGGAGCCGGGACAGATTATGGCTACACCTTC.

The chain is built from TRBV7-2 and TRBJ2-7, with D unresolved. The CDR3 consists of 15 residues. CDR1 and CDR2 (germline): SGHTA, FQGNSA. Trimming removed 5 bases at V and 3 bases at J, with 17 bases between. The CDR3, as DNA: TGTGCCAGCAGCCAAACGATCGAGACAAACTACGAGCAGTACTTC. Translating gives CASSQTIETNYEQYF.

This chain uses TRBV25-1 with TRBJ1-5; no reliable D call. V lost 3 bases and J 1 base, leaving 7 bases between the germline ends. The CDR3 is 14 residues long. Germline CDR1 reads MGHDK; CDR2 reads SYGVNS. The CDR3 here is CASSEYGSNQPQHF. CDR3 nucleotide sequence: TGTGCCAGCAGTGAGTACGGGAGCAATCAGCCCCAGCATTTT.

This clone appeared a few times. One junction end disagrees with the germline gene, perhaps due to a read error. The chain is built from TRBV7-7 and TRBJ2-1; 14 bases match TRBD2. This CDR3 is built from 15 residues. Germline V gives CDR1 SSHAT, CDR2 FNYEAQ (reference sequence). The CDR3 bases are TGTGCTAGCAGCCGCGGGACTAGCGGGAGAAATGAGCAGTTCTTC. Encoded protein: CASSRGTSGRNEQFF.

The chain combines TRBV18 with TRBJ1-5, with D perhaps TRBD1 (6 bases). Deletions cut 3 bases from V and 2 bases from J, with 14 bases between. Germline lookup yields CDR1 KGHSH and CDR2 LQKENI. The length of the CDR3 is 16 residues. The CDR3 loop reads CASSPRGPPGNQPQHF. In DNA, the CDR3 is TGTGCCAGCTCACCCCGGGGGCCGCCGGGCAATCAGCCCCAGCATTTT.

This CDR3 is CASSELGRNTEAFF. The DNA of the CDR3 is TGTGCCAGCAGTGAACTGGGGAGGAACACTGAAGCTTTCTTT. V and J are TRBV2 and TRBJ1-1; D call uncertain. Between the trimmed V and J ends, which lost 2 bases and 1 base, there was a span of 8 bases. This CDR3 contains 14 residues. The germline V gene has CDR1 SNHLY and CDR2 FYNNEI.